The 20 T cell receptor beta chains below were found in one sample sequenced in a study of PD-1 blockade in mismatch repair-deficient tumors. Clones were read by immunoSEQ multiplex PCR, and TCRdb kept only the in-frame ones, dropping some. The sample has 60,000 to 75,000 clones; around 88% are singletons. The sequencing used peripheral blood, collected 52 weeks after starting pembrolizumab. Receptors originate from an adult with mismatch repair-deficient cancer.

The chain has TRBV27 and TRBJ1-1; D is ambiguous. The CDR3 extends over 13 amino acids. V shed 5 bases and J shed 4 bases, with 11 bases lying between them. Germline V lookup: CDR1 MNHEY, CDR2 SMNVEV (reference sequence). The CDR3 here is CASSPRHPTEAFF. CDR3 bases: TGTGCCAGCAGTCCCCGACACCCCACTGAAGCTTTCTTT.

The chain couples TRBV10-3 to TRBJ2-5; 7 nucleotides line up with TRBD1. After removal of 3 bases from V and 2 bases from J, the junction contained 3 bases not matched to a gene. The CDR3 is 14 residues long. Germline assignment: CDR1 ENHRY and CDR2 SYGVKD. The CDR3 sequence: CAISEPGQQETQYF. The CDR3 DNA is TGTGCCATCAGTGAACCGGGACAGCAAGAGACCCAGTACTTC.

The CDR3 sequence: CASSQDPWYGAYEQYF. DNA for the CDR3: TGCGCCAGCAGCCAAGACCCCTGGTACGGGGCCTACGAGCAGTACTTC. The J gene is TRBJ2-7, the V gene TRBV4-3; D may be TRBD2 (5 bases). CDR1 and CDR2 from the germline V gene are LGHNA and YSLEER. The germline V and J ends were trimmed by 0 bases and 2 bases, with 14 bases remaining between them. This CDR3 region has 16 residues.

This clone has only one observation. Other nucleotide sequences in the sample specify the same CDR3. This rearrangement joins TRBV29-1 to TRBJ2-7; D is possibly TRBD2 (6 bases). There are 13 residues in the CDR3. V shed 1 base and J shed 2 bases, with 9 bases lying between them. CDR1 is SQVTM, CDR2 ANQGSEA, per germline. The CDR3 bases are TGCAGCGTTGAAGGCGGGGCCCCCTACGAGCAGTACTTC. This sequence encodes CSVEGGAPYEQYF.

The chain couples TRBV30 to TRBJ2-7; D may match TRBD1 or TRBD2 (5 bases each). This CDR3 has 14 residues. The V gene lost 3 bases and the J gene lost 4 bases, with 16 bases spanning the gap. CDR1 GTSNPN and CDR2 SVGIG come from the germline V gene (reference sequence). CDR3 DNA sequence: TGTGCCTGGAGCGTCCCGAGGGACCATTACGAGCAGTACTTC. It translates to CAWSVPRDHYEQYF.

The V gene is TRBV4-2, the J gene TRBJ2-1, with a weak D call TRBD2 (6 bases). The length of the CDR3 is 14 residues. The V and J ends lost 3 bases and 0 bases respectively, with 6 bases between them. Germline lookup yields CDR1 LGHNA and CDR2 YNFKEQ. The CDR3 nucleotides read TGTGCCAGCAGCCAGGGGGGCTCCTACAATGAGCAGTTCTTC. Protein: CASSQGGSYNEQFF.

This rearrangement joins TRBV19 to TRBJ2-3; D possibly uses TRBD1 or TRBD2 (6 bases each). CDR1 and CDR2 (germline): LNHDA, SQIVND (reference sequence). The CDR3 has 14 residues. V lost 8 bases, J lost 4 bases, and 16 bases lay in between. CDR3 amino acids: CASSSGGRADTQYF. Written as DNA, the CDR3 is TGTGCCAGTTCCTCCGGGGGCCGTGCAGATACGCAGTATTTT.

The rearrangement links TRBV11-2 to TRBJ1-1; D not certain. Germline lookup yields CDR1 SGHAT and CDR2 FQNNGV. V was trimmed by 4 bases and J by 1 base, leaving 10 bases between them. The CDR3 consists of 14 residues. The CDR3 is CASSSVLGNTEAFF. The CDR3 DNA reads TGTGCCAGCAGCTCCGTGTTGGGGAACACTGAAGCTTTCTTT.

The genes are TRBV7-7 and TRBJ2-5; D is possibly TRBD2 (5 bases). Germline V CDR1 and CDR2: SSHAT, FNYEAQ (reference sequence). The CDR3 runs 15 residues. CDR3 in DNA: TGTGCTAGCTTAATCCGGGGAAGGCAGTTGGAGACCCAGTACTTC. Its translation is CASLIRGRQLETQYF.

V is TRBV6-5 and J is TRBJ2-5, with D possibly matching TRBD1 (6 bases). The DNA matches TRBJ2-7 better at its end, which makes the J call doubtful. Looked up from germline, CDR1 is MNHEY and CDR2 is SVGAGI. The CDR3 consists of 14 residues. CDR3 nucleotide sequence: TGTGCCAGCAGGAACAGACAGGTGGCTTACGAGCAGTACTTC. This sequence encodes CASRNRQVAYEQYF.

This clone came up once. V and J are TRBV7-9 and TRBJ2-2; D remains ambiguous. The CDR3 contains 12 residues. Trimming took off 7 bases at V and 0 bases at J, with 3 bases between the two ends. The germline CDR1 and CDR2 sequences are SEHNR and FQNEAQ (reference sequence). The CDR3 DNA is TGTGCCAGCACGTCGAACACCGGGGAGCTGTTTTTT. Amino acids: CASTSNTGELFF.

The chain combines TRBV29-1 with TRBJ2-7; D ambiguous. In germline, CDR1 is SQVTM, CDR2 ANQGSEA. This CDR3 spans 10 amino acids. V was shortened by 5 bases and J by 10 bases, with 12 bases between the two germline ends. The CDR3 loop reads CSVRDTQQYF. The DNA for the CDR3 is TGCAGCGTTAGAGACACTCAACAGTACTTC.

This clone was observed a single time. This chain uses TRBV18 with TRBJ1-3; no clear D gene. This CDR3 has 13 residues. The V gene's germline CDR1 is KGHSH and CDR2 LQKENI. V was clipped by 6 bases and J by 0 bases, with 6 bases between them. The CDR3, as DNA: TGTGCCAGCTCCAGTTCCTCTGGAAACACCATATATTTT. Its translation: CASSSSSGNTIYF.

DNA for the CDR3: TGTGCCAGCAGCTTATATACGGGGGGCGTAGGGGGAGCTTTCTTT. Its protein is CASSLYTGGVGGAFF. V and J are TRBV11-3 and TRBJ1-1; TRBD1 is a possible D gene (6 bases). The V end lost 2 bases, the J end lost 10 bases, and 20 bases lay between the germline ends. This CDR3 spans 15 amino acids. Per germline, CDR1 SGHNT and CDR2 YENEEA. The whole variable domain, remainder taken from reference TRBV11-3 and TRBJ1-1, is EAGVVQSPRYKIIEKKQPVAFWCNPISGHNTLYWYLQNLGQGPELLIRYENEEAVDDSQLPKDRFSAERLKGVDSTLKIQPAELGDSAVYLCASSLYTGGVGGAFFGQGTRLTVV.

The gene calls are TRBV10-3 and TRBJ1-5, with D possibly being TRBD1 (5 bases). This CDR3 spans 14 amino acids. Germline V gene lookup returns CDR1 ENHRY and CDR2 SYGVKD. The germline V and J ends were trimmed by 3 bases and 7 bases, with 13 bases remaining between them. CDR3 protein: CAISDQGSNQPQHF. The CDR3 coding sequence is TGTGCCATCAGTGACCAGGGTTCCAACCAGCCCCAGCATTTT.

V gene TRBV7-9 combines with J gene TRBJ2-5, with 7 bases identical to TRBD1. V was clipped by 8 bases and J by 5 bases; unmatched bases: 8. The CDR3 is 13 residues long. The germline gives CDR1 SEHNR, CDR2 FQNEAQ (reference sequence). The CDR3 is CASGDRVRETQYF. The CDR3 DNA reads TGTGCCAGCGGCGACAGGGTGCGGGAGACCCAGTACTTC.

The genes are TRBV4-2 and TRBJ2-1, with TRBD2 identical over 9 bases. Losses at the gene ends were 4 bases for V and 5 bases for J; bases not matched to a gene: 18. CDR1 is LGHNA and CDR2 is YNFKEQ in the germline V gene. The CDR3 has 19 amino acids. This CDR3 is CASSLGVPLAGSINNEQFF. The CDR3 DNA reads TGTGCCAGCAGCCTCGGAGTCCCTCTAGCGGGAAGTATCAACAATGAGCAGTTCTTC.

The sample holds a few counts of this clone. This rearrangement joins TRBV7-9 to TRBJ1-1; no firm D call. CDR3 size: 16 residues. The germline CDR1 and CDR2 sequences are SEHNR and FQNEAQ (reference sequence). The ends were cut back, 3 bases at V and 1 base at J, with 15 bases in the middle. Here the CDR3 reads CASSLEGRGSNTEAFF. In DNA, the CDR3 is TGTGCCAGCAGCTTGGAAGGGCGGGGATCGAACACTGAAGCTTTCTTT.

The J gene is TRBJ1-1, the V gene TRBV5-1; 10 nucleotides align to TRBD1. The V and J ends lost 4 bases and 4 bases, in that order; junction bases with no gene match: 7. Germline V gene sequence: CDR1 SGHRS, CDR2 YFSETQ. This CDR3 region has 15 residues. CDR3 nucleotide sequence: TGCGCCAGCAGCGGGACAGGGGAGATCTTCACTGAAGCTTTCTTT. As protein: CASSGTGEIFTEAFF.

This clone showed up just once. V and J are TRBV4-1 and TRBJ1-1; D might be TRBD1 (6 bases). This CDR3 is 16 amino acids long. V gave up 1 base and J gave up 4 bases, with 16 bases separating them. Germline V gene sequence: CDR1 MGHRA, CDR2 YSYEKL. The CDR3 DNA reads TGCGCCAGCAGCCAAGGGGGAGGCAGGGGAGTCACTGAAGCTTTCTTT. It yields the protein CASSQGGGRGVTEAFF.